A selection of T cell receptor beta chains follows, all from one sample in a study of cytomegalovirus exposure and HLA in healthy donors. This table comes from immunoSEQ multiplex PCR, and its TCRdb copy is limited to in-frame clones, with some not included. The sample contains about 110,000 clones, roughly four fifths of which appear only once. The specimen was PBMCs. The receptors were gathered from a young man in good health and CMV-seronegative. Each CDR3 is given with its conserved first and last residue. The D gene is left open where the match is weak. Clone sizes are given selectively: once, few, many, or a class where the clone is expanded.

NA	TRBJ2-7	TRBD2	TRBV27	CASSFSGGSYEQYF	TGTGCCAGCAGTTTTAGCGGGGGATCCTACGAGCAGTACTTC
NA	TRBJ1-5	NA	TRBV6-6	CASNRGNSNQPQHF	TGTGCCAGCAATAGAGGCAATAGCAATCAGCCCCAGCATTTT
NA	TRBJ2-2	TRBD2	TRBV18	CASSPGGGTGELFF	TGTGCCAGCTCACCCGGCGGGGGCACCGGGGAGCTGTTTTTT
once	TRBJ2-3	NA	TRBV27	CASSPRTDTQYF	TGTGCCAGCAGTCCCAGGACAGATACGCAGTATTTT
NA	TRBJ2-7	NA	TRBV5-1	CASTPRGGQPSYEQYF	TGCGCCAGCACCCCTAGAGGCGGGCAACCCTCCTACGAGCAGTACTTC
NA	TRBJ1-5	NA	TRBV28	CASSLSYSQPQHF	TGTGCCAGCAGTCTCTCCTACAGTCAGCCCCAGCATTTT
few	TRBJ2-3	TRBD1	TRBV6-6	CASSYQTGPGGQYF	TGTGCCAGCAGTTACCAGACAGGGCCTGGGGGGCAGTATTTT
NA	TRBJ1-2	NA	TRBV6-1	CASSEALAGGYTF	TGTGCCAGCAGTGAAGCGCTGGCAGGCGGCTACACCTTC
NA	TRBJ2-5	NA	TRBV7-9	CASSLALGLGETQYF	TGTGCCAGCAGCTTAGCCCTGGGGCTAGGAGAGACCCAGTACTTC
NA	TRBJ1-6	NA	TRBV4-3	CASSQARAAPALHF	TGCGCCAGCAGCCAAGCCAGGGCGGCTCCAGCCCTCCACTTT
NA	TRBJ2-7	NA	TRBV11-2	CASSLFQVYEQYF	TGTGCCAGCAGCTTATTTCAGGTCTACGAGCAGTACTTC
once	TRBJ1-5	TRBD1	TRBV6-5	CASRPHRGYQPQHF	TGTGCCAGCAGACCACACAGGGGATATCAGCCCCAGCATTTT
NA	TRBJ1-5	TRBD1	TRBV15	CATSRPDRKNQPQHF	TGTGCCACCAGCAGACCGGACAGGAAAAATCAGCCCCAGCATTTT
NA	TRBJ1-2	NA	TRBV25-1	CASSEQGYGYTF	TGTGCCAGCAGTGAACAGGGCTATGGCTACACCTTC
many	TRBJ1-4	TRBD1	TRBV2	CASARDRGLEKLFF	TGTGCCAGCGCACGGGACAGGGGCTTAGAAAAACTGTTTTTT
NA	TRBJ2-5	TRBD2	TRBV27	CASRSSGGRETQYF	TGTGCCAGCAGAAGTAGCGGGGGCCGGGAGACCCAGTACTTC
NA	TRBJ2-5	NA	TRBV6-6	CASSHIAETQYF	TGTGCCAGCAGTCATATCGCGGAGACCCAGTACTTC
once	TRBJ2-3	NA	TRBV2	CASAKGQLFTDTQYF	TGTGCCAGCGCAAAAGGACAGCTTTTCACAGATACGCAGTATTTT
few	TRBJ1-6	TRBD1	TRBV28	CASSSRPGGISPLHF	TGTGCCAGCAGTTCTCGCCCAGGGGGTATTTCACCCCTCCACTTT
few	TRBJ1-2	NA	TRBV4-3	CASSQDRGYGYTF	TGCGCCAGCAGCCAAGATAGGGGCTATGGCTACACCTTC
NA	TRBJ1-3	NA	TRBV21-1	CASSTPGGQGYGSGNTIYF	TGTGCCAGCAGCACACCTGGGGGACAGGGGTACGGCTCTGGAAACACCATATATTTT
NA	TRBJ1-4	NA	TRBV12-1	CASSLTLQGARGTNEKLFF	TGTGCCAGCAGCTTGACCTTACAGGGGGCGCGGGGAACTAATGAAAAACTGTTTTTT
NA	TRBJ2-7	NA	TRBV10-3	CAIGTSSRGFYEQYF	TGTGCCATCGGGACATCCTCCCGCGGGTTTTACGAGCAGTACTTC
NA	TRBJ2-1	NA	TRBV7-3	CASSFGDEQFF	TGTGCCAGCAGCTTTGGAGATGAGCAGTTCTTC
NA	TRBJ2-7	TRBD1	TRBV27	CASSPIGIRGQPTEQYF	TGTGCCAGCAGTCCTATCGGGATCAGGGGGCAGCCAACCGAGCAGTACTTC
NA	TRBJ2-3	NA	TRBV28	CASSWGGPTDTQYF	TGTGCCAGCAGTTGGGGGGGGCCCACAGATACGCAGTATTTT
few	TRBJ1-1	NA	TRBV4-3	CASSQDAQKNTEAFF	TGCGCCAGCAGCCAAGATGCCCAGAAGAACACTGAAGCTTTCTTT
NA	TRBJ1-5	NA	TRBV28	CASSLPGLSNQPQHF	TGTGCCAGCAGTTTACCGGGGTTAAGCAATCAGCCCCAGCATTTT
NA	TRBJ2-3	TRBD2	TRBV14	CASSQQRGGTDTQYF	TGTGCCAGCAGCCAACAGCGGGGGGGCACAGATACGCAGTATTTT
NA	TRBJ1-1	NA	TRBV10-2	CASNPTPPPGAFF	TGCGCCAGCAACCCGACACCCCCCCCCGGAGCTTTCTTT
NA	TRBJ2-7	NA	TRBV7-6	CASSPRTAYEQYF	TGTGCCAGCAGCCCAAGGACAGCCTACGAGCAGTACTTC
NA	TRBJ1-5	TRBD1	TRBV18	CASSQGAVGQPQHF	TGTGCCAGCTCACAGGGGGCGGTAGGGCAGCCCCAGCATTTT
NA	TRBJ1-1	TRBD1	TRBV7-9	CASSYAGGTEAFF	TGTGCCAGCAGCTACGCAGGGGGGACTGAAGCTTTCTTT
NA	TRBJ1-2	NA	TRBV7-9	CASSLGEGYGYTF	TGTGCCAGCAGCTTAGGTGAGGGCTATGGCTACACCTTC
NA	TRBJ1-2	NA	TRBV4-3	CASSQAAGDSYGYTF	TGCGCCAGCAGCCAAGCGGCAGGCGATTCCTATGGCTACACCTTC
NA	TRBJ2-7	TRBD2	TRBV9	CASSVEPSGVSEQYF	TGTGCCAGCAGCGTAGAGCCTAGCGGGGTTTCCGAGCAGTACTTC
NA	TRBJ2-1	TRBD1	TRBV2	CASSTGGKAHYNEQFF	TGTGCCAGCAGTACAGGGGGGAAGGCCCACTACAATGAGCAGTTCTTC
NA	TRBJ2-1	NA	TRBV29-1	CSGRRGQRGNEQFF	TGCAGCGGTAGGAGGGGTCAAAGGGGTAATGAGCAGTTCTTC
few	TRBJ1-1	NA	TRBV19	CASRNMGRGQLNTEAFF	TGTGCCAGTAGAAACATGGGCCGCGGACAGTTGAACACTGAAGCTTTCTTT
NA	TRBJ2-3	NA	TRBV9	CASSVAGLSTDTQYF	TGTGCCAGCAGCGTAGCGGGGTTAAGCACAGATACGCAGTATTTT